Presented here are 12 T cell receptor beta chains from one specimen sequenced in a study of cytomegalovirus exposure and HLA in healthy donors. Primers: 60 Vbeta forward and 13 Jbeta reverse. Produced via immunoSEQ multiplex PCR; TCRdb's table is partial and in-frame only. The data contain 150,000 or so clones, 85% of them singletons. What was sequenced was PBMCs. Receptor source: a woman aged 18-29 years in good health and CMV-seronegative.

This chain joins TRBV27 and TRBJ1-2; possible D gene TRBD1, 6 bases. Germline V gene sequence: CDR1 MNHEY, CDR2 SMNVEV (reference sequence). The length of the CDR3 is 14 residues. The V gene lost 3 bases and the J gene lost 6 bases, with 14 bases spanning the gap. Here the CDR3 reads CASSFSTGTHGYTF. CDR3 coding DNA: TGTGCCAGCAGTTTCTCGACAGGCACTCATGGCTACACCTTC.

J is TRBJ2-4 and V is TRBV4-3; TRBD2 matches 8 bases. The germline gives CDR1 LGHNA, CDR2 YSLEER. The CDR3 is 16 residues long. Germline trimming cut 4 bases from V and 3 bases from J; bases unmatched to any gene: 8. The CDR3 sequence is CASSPHHGGVKNIQYF. CDR3 nucleotide sequence: TGCGCCAGCAGCCCACATCACGGGGGGGTCAAAAACATTCAGTACTTC.

CDR3 DNA sequence: TGCGCCAGCACGCTCCTAGCGAGGGGTTACAATGAGCAGTTCTTC. Its translation is CASTLLARGYNEQFF. The chain couples TRBV5-1 to TRBJ2-1, with D tentatively TRBD2 (6 bases). The CDR3 runs 15 residues. V was cut by 6 bases and J by 4 bases, with 17 bases left in between. Germline CDR1 SGHRS, CDR2 YFSETQ. The full variable domain, completed using reference TRBV5-1 and TRBJ2-1, is KAGVTQTPRYLIKTRGQQVTLSCSPISGHRSVSWYQQTPGQGLQFLFEYFSETQRNKGNFPGRFSGRQFSNSRSEMNVSTLELGDSALYLCASTLLARGYNEQFFGPGTRLTVL.

The chain employs TRBV27 and TRBJ2-7; TRBD2 might be the D (6 bases). The CDR3 totals 11 residues. Germline V gives CDR1 MNHEY, CDR2 SMNVEV (reference sequence). Trimming removed 6 bases at V and 9 bases at J, with 12 bases between. CDR3 nucleotide sequence: TGTGCCAGCAGCGGGGACGGGGGGCAGTACTTC. Amino acid sequence: CASSGDGGQYF.

The chain has TRBV28 and TRBJ1-2; 10 positions match TRBD1. Germline CDR1 and CDR2: MDHEN and SYDVKM. The J segment lost 2 bases and the V segment lost 5 bases, leaving 8 bases of the junction unmatched. The CDR3 runs 16 residues. CDR3 amino acids: CASSPAPGQGNYGYTF. The CDR3 bases are TGTGCCAGCAGTCCCGCCCCGGGACAGGGGAACTATGGCTACACCTTC.

The J gene is TRBJ1-5, the V gene TRBV19; possibly TRBD1 for D (5 bases). CDR1 and CDR2 from the germline V gene are LNHDA and SQIVND (reference sequence). V gave up 5 bases and J gave up 1 base, with 24 bases separating them. This CDR3 has 19 amino acids. CDR3 nucleotides: TGTGCCAGTAGTCCCCGGCACGGCGTCCCGGGGGGGAGCAATCAGCCCCAGCATTTT. Amino acid sequence: CASSPRHGVPGGSNQPQHF.

The rearrangement uses TRBV7-9 and TRBJ1-3; D is unclear. Germline CDR1 reads SEHNR; CDR2 reads FQNEAQ (reference sequence). CDR3 length: 15 amino acids. Trimming stripped 5 bases from V and 0 bases from J, with 11 bases between. This CDR3 reads CASSPVTVSGNTIYF. The CDR3 nucleotides read TGTGCCAGCAGCCCCGTGACTGTCTCTGGAAACACCATATATTTT.

This sequence joins TRBV7-2 and TRBJ2-1, with 15 bases identical to TRBD2. J gave up 8 bases and V 4 bases, and 3 bases lay outside the gene matches. Germline values: CDR1 SGHTA, CDR2 FQGNSA. This CDR3 is 15 amino acids long. CDR3 sequence (DNA): TGTGCCAGCAGCTGGACTAGCGGGGGGGGCTATGAGCAGTTCTTC. Its protein product is CASSWTSGGGYEQFF.

The J gene is TRBJ2-1, the V gene TRBV5-1, with TRBD1 matching over 9 bases. CDR1 and CDR2 from the germline V gene are SGHRS and YFSETQ. The CDR3 length is 17 residues. With V trimmed by 2 bases and J by 4 bases, 10 bases remained unmatched. The CDR3 sequence is CASSFDRGRARYNEQFF. In DNA, the CDR3 is TGCGCCAGCAGCTTCGACAGGGGGAGGGCCAGATACAATGAGCAGTTCTTC.

CDR3: CASSSGSVSGNTIYF. The CDR3 DNA reads as TGTGCCAGCAGTAGTGGTTCGGTCTCTGGAAACACCATATATTTT. This chain joins TRBV6-6 and TRBJ1-3; D not resolved. Germline-derived CDR1 and CDR2 are MNHNY and SVGAGI (reference sequence). The CDR3 sequence is 15 residues long. V was shortened by 5 bases and J by 0 bases, with 11 bases between the two germline ends.

The V call is TRBV18, the J call TRBJ2-5, with 11 bases aligning to TRBD2. The J call is in doubt because the DNA end fits TRBJ2-7 better. The CDR3 is made up of 20 amino acids. Germline V gives CDR1 KGHSH, CDR2 LQKENI. CDR3 sequence reads: CASSSRPAPVVRSGGGEQYF. The CDR3 DNA sequence: TGTGCCAGCTCCTCCCGACCAGCGCCTGTTGTTCGTAGCGGGGGGGGCGAGCAGTACTTC.

The V and J genes are TRBV7-9 and TRBJ2-5, with 9 bases fitting TRBD1. The end of the DNA is better explained by TRBJ2-7, so the J call may be wrong. This CDR3 contains 15 residues. Germline CDR1 is SEHNR and CDR2 is FQNEAQ (reference sequence). The CDR3 protein is CASSPWTGANHEQYF. For the CDR3, the DNA is TGTGCCAGCAGCCCATGGACAGGGGCAAACCACGAGCAGTACTTC.